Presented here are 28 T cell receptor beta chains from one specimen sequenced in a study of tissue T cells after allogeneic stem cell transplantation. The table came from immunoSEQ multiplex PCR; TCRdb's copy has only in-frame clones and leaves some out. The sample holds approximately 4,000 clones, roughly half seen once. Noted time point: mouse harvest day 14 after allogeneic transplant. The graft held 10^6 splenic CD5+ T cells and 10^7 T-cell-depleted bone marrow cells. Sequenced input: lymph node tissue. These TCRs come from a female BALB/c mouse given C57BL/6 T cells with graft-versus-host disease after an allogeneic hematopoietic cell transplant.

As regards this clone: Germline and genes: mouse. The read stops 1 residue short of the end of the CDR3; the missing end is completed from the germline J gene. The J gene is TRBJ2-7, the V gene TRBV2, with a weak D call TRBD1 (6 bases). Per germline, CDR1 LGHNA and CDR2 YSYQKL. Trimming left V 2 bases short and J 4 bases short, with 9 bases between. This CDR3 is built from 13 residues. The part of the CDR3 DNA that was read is TGTGCCAGCAGCCAAACTCAGGGGTATGAACAGTAC. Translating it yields CASSQTQGYEQY. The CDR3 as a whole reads CASSQTQGYEQYF.

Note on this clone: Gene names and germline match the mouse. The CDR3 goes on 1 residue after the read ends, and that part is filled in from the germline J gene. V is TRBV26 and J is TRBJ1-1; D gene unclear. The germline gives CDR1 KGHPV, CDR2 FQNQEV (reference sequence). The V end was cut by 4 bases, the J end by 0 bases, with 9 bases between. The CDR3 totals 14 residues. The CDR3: CASSPGVANTEVFF. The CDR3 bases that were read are TGTGCCAGCAGTCCCGGGGTTGCAAACACAGAAGTCTTC.

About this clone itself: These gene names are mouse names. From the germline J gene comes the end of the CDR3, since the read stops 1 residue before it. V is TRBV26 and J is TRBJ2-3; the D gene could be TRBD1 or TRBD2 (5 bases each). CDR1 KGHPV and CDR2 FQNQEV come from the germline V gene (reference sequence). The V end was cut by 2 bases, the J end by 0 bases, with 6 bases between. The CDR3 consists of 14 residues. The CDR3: CASSLGGSAETLYF. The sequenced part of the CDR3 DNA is TGTGCCAGCAGTCTGGGGGGTAGTGCAGAAACGCTGTAT. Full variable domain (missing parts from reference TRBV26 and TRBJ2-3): NSKVIQTPRYLVKGQGQKAKMRCIPEKGHPVVFWYQQNKNNEFKFLINFQNQEVLQQIDMTEKRFSAECPSNSPCSLEIQSSEAGDSALYLCASSLGGSAETLYFGSGTRLTVL.

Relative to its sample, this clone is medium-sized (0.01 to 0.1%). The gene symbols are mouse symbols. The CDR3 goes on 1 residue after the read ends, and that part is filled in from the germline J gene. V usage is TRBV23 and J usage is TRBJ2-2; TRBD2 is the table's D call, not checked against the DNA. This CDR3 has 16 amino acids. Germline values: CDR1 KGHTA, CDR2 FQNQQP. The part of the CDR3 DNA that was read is TGCTCCAGCAGTCAGCGACTGGGGGGGCGCACCGGGCAGCTCTAC. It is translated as CSSSQRLGGRTGQLY. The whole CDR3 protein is CSSSQRLGGRTGQLYF.

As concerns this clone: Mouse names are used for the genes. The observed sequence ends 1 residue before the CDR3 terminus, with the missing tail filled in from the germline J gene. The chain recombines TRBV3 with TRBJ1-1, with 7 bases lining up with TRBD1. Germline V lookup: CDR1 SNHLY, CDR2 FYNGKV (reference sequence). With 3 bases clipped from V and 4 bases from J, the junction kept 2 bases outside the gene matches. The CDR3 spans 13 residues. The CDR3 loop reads CASSFAGGTEVFF. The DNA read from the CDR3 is TGTGCCAGCAGCTTCGCAGGGGGCACAGAAGTCTTC.

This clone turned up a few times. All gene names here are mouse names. CDR3 DNA, as far as it was read: TGTGCCAGCTCTTCAGGGGGCTCAGAAACGCTGTAT. As protein: CASSSGGSETLY. The entire CDR3 is CASSSGGSETLYF. The genes are TRBV12-1 and TRBJ2-3; 8 nucleotides align to TRBD1. Read coverage stops 1 residue before the CDR3 terminus; the germline J gene supplies the remainder. Germline V gene lookup returns CDR1 SGHSN and CDR2 HYEKVE. The CDR3 runs to 13 residues. J gave up 4 bases and V 3 bases, and 2 bases lay outside the gene matches.

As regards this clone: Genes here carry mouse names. The DNA read from the CDR3 is TGTGCCAGCAGTGATGACAGCTATGCTGAGCAGTTC. Translated: CASSDDSYAEQF. The CDR3 reads in full as CASSDDSYAEQFF. The chain joins TRBV13-3 to TRBJ2-1; D remains ambiguous. The sequenced fragment ends 1 residue before the CDR3 boundary, so the rest is inferred from the germline J gene. The ends were cut back, 0 bases at V and 3 bases at J, with 4 bases in the middle. Germline V gene lookup returns CDR1 NNHDY and CDR2 SYVADS. The CDR3 covers 13 residues.

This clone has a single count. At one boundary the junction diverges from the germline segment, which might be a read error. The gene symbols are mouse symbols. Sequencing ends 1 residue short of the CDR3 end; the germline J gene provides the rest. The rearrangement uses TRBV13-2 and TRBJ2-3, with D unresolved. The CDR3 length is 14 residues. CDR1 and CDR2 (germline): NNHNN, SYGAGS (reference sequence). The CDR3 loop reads CASSEHDSAETLYF. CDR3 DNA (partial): TGTGCCAGCAGTGAGCACGATAGTGCAGAAACGCTGTAT.

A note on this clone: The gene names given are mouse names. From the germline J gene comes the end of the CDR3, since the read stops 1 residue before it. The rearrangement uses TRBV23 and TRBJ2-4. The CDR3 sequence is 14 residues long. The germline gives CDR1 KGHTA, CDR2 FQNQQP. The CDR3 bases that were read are TGCTCCAGCAGTCAATCGGGAGGTCAAAACACCTTGTAC. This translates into CSSSQSGGQNTLY. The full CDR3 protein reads CSSSQSGGQNTLYF.

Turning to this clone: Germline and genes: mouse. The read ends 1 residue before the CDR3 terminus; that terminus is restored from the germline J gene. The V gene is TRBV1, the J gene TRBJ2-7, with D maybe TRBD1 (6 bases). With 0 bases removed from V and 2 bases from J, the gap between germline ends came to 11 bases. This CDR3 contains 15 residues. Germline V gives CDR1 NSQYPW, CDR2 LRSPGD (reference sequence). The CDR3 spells CTCSADLGHPYEQYF. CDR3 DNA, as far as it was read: TGCACCTGCAGTGCAGATCTGGGACACCCCTATGAACAGTAC.

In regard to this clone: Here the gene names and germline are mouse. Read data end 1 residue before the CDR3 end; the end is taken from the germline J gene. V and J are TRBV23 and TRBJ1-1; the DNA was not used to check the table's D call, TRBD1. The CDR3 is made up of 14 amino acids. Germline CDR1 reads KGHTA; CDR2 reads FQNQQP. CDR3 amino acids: CSSSQTGKNTEVFF. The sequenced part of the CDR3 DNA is TGCTCCAGCAGTCAAACAGGGAAAAACACAGAAGTCTTC.

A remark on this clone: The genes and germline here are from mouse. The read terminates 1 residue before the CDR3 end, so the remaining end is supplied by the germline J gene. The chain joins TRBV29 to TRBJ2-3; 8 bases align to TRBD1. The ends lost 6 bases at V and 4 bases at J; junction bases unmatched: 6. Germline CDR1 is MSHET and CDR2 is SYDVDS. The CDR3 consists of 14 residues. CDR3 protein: CASRPGQETETLYF. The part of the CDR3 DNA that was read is TGTGCTAGCAGACCGGGACAGGAGACAGAAACGCTGTAT.

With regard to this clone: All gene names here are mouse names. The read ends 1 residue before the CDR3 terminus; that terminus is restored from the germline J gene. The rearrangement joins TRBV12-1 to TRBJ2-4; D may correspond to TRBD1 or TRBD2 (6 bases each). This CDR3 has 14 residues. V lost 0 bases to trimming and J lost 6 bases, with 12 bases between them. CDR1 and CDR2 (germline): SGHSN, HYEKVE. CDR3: CASSLPGARNTLYF. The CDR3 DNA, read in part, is TGTGCCAGCTCTCTCCCGGGGGCGCGGAACACCTTGTAC.

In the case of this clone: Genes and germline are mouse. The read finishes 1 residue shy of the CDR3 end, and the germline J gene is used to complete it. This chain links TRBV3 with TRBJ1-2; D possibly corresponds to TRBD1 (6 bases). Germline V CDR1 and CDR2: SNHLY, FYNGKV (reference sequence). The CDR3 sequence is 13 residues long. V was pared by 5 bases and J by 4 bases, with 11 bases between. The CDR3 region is CASSPRGRSDYTF. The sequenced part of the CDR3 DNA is TGTGCCAGCAGCCCCAGGGGTCGCTCCGACTACACC. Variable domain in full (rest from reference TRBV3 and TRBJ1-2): GPKVLQIPSHQIIDMGQMVTLNCDPVSNHLYFYWYKQILGQQMEFLVNFYNGKVMEKSKLFKDQFSVERPDGSYFTLKIQPTALEDSAVYFCASSPRGRSDYTFGSGTRLLVI.

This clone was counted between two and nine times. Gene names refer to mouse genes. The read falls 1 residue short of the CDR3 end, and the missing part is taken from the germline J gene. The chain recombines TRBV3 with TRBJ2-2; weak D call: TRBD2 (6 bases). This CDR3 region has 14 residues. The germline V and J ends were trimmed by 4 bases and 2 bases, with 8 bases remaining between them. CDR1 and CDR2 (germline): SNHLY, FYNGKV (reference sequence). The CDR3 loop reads CASSSGLNTGQLYF. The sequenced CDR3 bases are TGTGCCAGCAGCTCGGGACTTAACACCGGGCAGCTCTAC.

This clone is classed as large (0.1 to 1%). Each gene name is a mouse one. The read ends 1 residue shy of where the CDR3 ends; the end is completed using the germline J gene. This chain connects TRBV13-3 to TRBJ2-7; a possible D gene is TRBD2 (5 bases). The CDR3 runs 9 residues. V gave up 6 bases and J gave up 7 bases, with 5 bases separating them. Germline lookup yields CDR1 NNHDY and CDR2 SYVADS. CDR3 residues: CASMGEQYF. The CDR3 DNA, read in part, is TGTGCCAGCATGGGGGAACAGTAC.

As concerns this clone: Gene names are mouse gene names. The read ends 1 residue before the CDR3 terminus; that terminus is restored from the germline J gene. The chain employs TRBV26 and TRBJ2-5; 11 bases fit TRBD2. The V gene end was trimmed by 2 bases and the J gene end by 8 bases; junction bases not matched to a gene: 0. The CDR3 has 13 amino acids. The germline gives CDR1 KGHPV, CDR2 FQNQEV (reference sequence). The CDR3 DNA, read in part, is TGTGCCAGCAGTCTGGGGACTGGGGGCACCCAGTAC. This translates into CASSLGTGGTQY. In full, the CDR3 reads CASSLGTGGTQYF.

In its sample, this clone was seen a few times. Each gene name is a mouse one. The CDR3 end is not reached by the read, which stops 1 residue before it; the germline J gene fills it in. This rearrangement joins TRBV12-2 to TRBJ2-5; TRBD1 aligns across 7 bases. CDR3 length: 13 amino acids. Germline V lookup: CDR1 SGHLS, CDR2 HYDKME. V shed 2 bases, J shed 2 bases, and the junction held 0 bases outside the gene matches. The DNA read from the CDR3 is TGTGCCAGCTCTCGGGACAGCCAAGACACCCAGTAC. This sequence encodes CASSRDSQDTQY. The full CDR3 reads CASSRDSQDTQYF.

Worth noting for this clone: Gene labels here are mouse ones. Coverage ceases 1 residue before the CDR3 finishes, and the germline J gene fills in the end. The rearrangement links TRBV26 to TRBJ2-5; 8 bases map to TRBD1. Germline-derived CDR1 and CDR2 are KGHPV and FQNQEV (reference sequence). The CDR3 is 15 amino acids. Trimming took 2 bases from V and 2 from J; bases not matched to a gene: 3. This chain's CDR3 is CASSLAGGSQDTQYF. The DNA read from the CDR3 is TGTGCCAGCAGTCTGGCAGGGGGCAGCCAAGACACCCAGTAC.

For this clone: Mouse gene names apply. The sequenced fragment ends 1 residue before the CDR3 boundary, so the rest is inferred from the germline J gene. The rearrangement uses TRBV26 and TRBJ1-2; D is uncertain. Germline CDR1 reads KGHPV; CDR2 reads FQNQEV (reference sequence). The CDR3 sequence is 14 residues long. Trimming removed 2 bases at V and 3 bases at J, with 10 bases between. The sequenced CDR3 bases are TGTGCCAGCAGTCTGGTCGGGAGTTACTCCGACTACACC. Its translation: CASSLVGSYSDYT. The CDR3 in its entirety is CASSLVGSYSDYTF.

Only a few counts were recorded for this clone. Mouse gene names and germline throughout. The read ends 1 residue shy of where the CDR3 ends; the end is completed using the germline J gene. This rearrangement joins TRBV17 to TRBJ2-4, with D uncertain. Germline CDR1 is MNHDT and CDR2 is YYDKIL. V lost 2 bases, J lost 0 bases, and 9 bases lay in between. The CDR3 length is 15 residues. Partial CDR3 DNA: TGTGCTAGCAGTAGAAGCACATCTAGTCAAAACACCTTGTAC. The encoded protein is CASSRSTSSQNTLY. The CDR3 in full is CASSRSTSSQNTLYF.

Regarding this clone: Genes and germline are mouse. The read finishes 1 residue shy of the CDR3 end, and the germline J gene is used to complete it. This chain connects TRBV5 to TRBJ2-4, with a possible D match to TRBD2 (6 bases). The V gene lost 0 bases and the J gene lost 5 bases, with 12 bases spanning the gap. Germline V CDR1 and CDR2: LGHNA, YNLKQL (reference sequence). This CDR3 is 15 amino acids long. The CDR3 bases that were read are TGTGCCAGCAGCCAAGATGCTGGGGTGGGAAACACCTTGTAC. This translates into CASSQDAGVGNTLY. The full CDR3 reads CASSQDAGVGNTLYF.

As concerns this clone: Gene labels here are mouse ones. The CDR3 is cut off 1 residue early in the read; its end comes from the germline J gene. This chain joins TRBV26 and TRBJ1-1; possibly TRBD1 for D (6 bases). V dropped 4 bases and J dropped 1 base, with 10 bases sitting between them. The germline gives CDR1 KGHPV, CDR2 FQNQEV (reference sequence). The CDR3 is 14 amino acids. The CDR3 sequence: CASSQTGRNTEVFF. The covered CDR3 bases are TGTGCCAGCAGTCAAACAGGGAGGAACACAGAAGTCTTC.

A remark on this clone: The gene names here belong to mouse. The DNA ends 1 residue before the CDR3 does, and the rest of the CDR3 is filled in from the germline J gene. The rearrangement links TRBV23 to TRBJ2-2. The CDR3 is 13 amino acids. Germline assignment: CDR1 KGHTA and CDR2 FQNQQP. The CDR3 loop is CSSSQGNTGQLYF. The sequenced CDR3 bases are TGCTCCAGCAGTCAGGGAAACACCGGGCAGCTCTAC. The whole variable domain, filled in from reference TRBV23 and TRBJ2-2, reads DAAVTQKPRYLIKMKGQEAEMKCIPEKGHTAVFWYQQKQSKELKFLIYFQNQQPLDQIDMVKERFSAVCPSSSLCSLGIRTCEAEDSALYLCSSSQGNTGQLYFGEGSKLTVL.

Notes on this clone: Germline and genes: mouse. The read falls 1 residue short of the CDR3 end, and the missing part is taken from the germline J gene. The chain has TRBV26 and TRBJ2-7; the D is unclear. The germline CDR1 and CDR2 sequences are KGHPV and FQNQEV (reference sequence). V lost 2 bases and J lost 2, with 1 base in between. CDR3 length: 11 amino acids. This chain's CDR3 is CASSLPYEQYF. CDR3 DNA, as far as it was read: TGTGCCAGCAGTCTGCCCTATGAACAGTAC.

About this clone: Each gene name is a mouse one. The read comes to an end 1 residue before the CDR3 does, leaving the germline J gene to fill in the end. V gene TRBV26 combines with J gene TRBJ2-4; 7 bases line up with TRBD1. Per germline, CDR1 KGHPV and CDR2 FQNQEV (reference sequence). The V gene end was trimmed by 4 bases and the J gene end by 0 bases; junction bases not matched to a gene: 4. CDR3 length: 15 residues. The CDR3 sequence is CASSRQGGSQNTLYF. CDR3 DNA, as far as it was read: TGTGCCAGCAGTCGACAGGGTGGGAGTCAAAACACCTTGTAC.

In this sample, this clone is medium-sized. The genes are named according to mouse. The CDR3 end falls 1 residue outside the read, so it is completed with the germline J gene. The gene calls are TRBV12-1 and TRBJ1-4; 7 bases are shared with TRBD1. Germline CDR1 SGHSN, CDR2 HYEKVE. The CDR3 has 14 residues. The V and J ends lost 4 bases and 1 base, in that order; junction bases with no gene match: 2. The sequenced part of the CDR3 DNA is TGTGCCAGCTCACGGGACAGTTCCAACGAAAGATTATTT. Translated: CASSRDSSNERLF. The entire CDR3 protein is CASSRDSSNERLFF.

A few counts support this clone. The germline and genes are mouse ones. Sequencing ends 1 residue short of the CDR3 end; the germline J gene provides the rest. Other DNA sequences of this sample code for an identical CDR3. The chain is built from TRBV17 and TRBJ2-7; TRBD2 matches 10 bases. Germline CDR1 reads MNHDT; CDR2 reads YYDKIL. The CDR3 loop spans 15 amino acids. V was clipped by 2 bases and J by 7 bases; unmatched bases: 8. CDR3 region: CASSRWLGGRGEQYF. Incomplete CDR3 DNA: TGTGCTAGCAGTAGATGGCTGGGGGGGCGGGGGGAACAGTAC.